The present entry profiles one TCR beta chain with its context. The sample originates from a study of shared clonotypes between healthy human individuals. Libraries were prepared by immunoSEQ multiplex PCR; TCRdb keeps only in-frame clonotypes and omits some of them. Of 950,000 to 1,100,000 clones listed, roughly 75% are singletons. Trimming pared 0 bases from V and 7 bases from J, leaving 16 bases between. Germline V CDR1 and CDR2: MGHRA, YSYEKL. This CDR3 region has 15 residues. The chain has TRBV4-1 and TRBJ2-7, with TRBD2 as a possible D gene (6 bases). The clonotype was recovered from a young man in good health. The sample comprised memory CD4+ T cells sorted from blood. Noted subset: CD45RA-negative fraction. In DNA form, the CDR3 reads TGCGCCAGCAGCCAAGATAACGCGGGACCACGGGAGCAGTACTTC. This gives the protein CASSQDNAGPREQYF.